Listed below are T cell receptor beta chains from one sample, sequenced in a study of cytomegalovirus exposure and HLA in healthy donors. Only in-frame clones appear in the TCRdb table, and some are missing; sequencing was by immunoSEQ multiplex PCR. The sample has approximately 130,000 clones; around four fifths are singletons. Sequencing input: PBMCs. Every receptor here comes from a boy aged 2 to 9 in good health and CMV-seronegative. Both conserved end residues are part of each CDR3. A D gene is named only where the DNA matches it firmly. Clone size appears in some rows only: once, few, many, or a class for an expanded clone.

size: few
D: NA
length: 16
J: TRBJ1-1
V: TRBV5-4
DNA: TGTGCCAGCAGCCTGGGCGACGTGGGGGGGTTCGCTGAAGCTTTCTTT
CDR3: CASSLGDVGGFAEAFF

size: NA
D: TRBD2
length: 16
J: TRBJ2-1
V: TRBV6-4
DNA: TGTGCCAGCAGTGACGAGAGTAGCGGGAGTACTAATGAGCAGTTCTTC
CDR3: CASSDESSGSTNEQFF

size: NA
D: TRBD1
length: 14
J: TRBJ2-1
V: TRBV6-4
DNA: TGTGCCAGCAGTTCCGACAGGGTTCACAATGAGCAGTTCTTC
CDR3: CASSSDRVHNEQFF

size: NA
D: NA
length: 15
J: TRBJ1-4
V: TRBV4-1
DNA: TGCGCCAGCAGCCAAAAGGGCAGGGGTGATGAAAAACTGTTTTTT
CDR3: CASSQKGRGDEKLFF

size: few
D: TRBD1
length: 14
J: TRBJ2-7
V: TRBV6-5
DNA: TGTGCCAGCAGTTACTCGACAGGGGGCTACGAGCAGTACTTC
CDR3: CASSYSTGGYEQYF

size: NA
D: TRBD2
length: 15
J: TRBJ2-1
V: TRBV6-6
DNA: TGTGCCAGCAGCATAGGACTAGCCGAATACAATGAGCAGTTCTTC
CDR3: CASSIGLAEYNEQFF

size: NA
D: NA
length: 15
J: TRBJ2-1
V: TRBV29-1
DNA: TGCAGCGCCGTGGGGGGTAATTATCCCAGTAATGAGCAGTTCTTC
CDR3: CSAVGGNYPSNEQFF

size: few
D: TRBD2
length: 14
J: TRBJ2-5
V: TRBV6-4
DNA: TGTGCCAGCAGTGAGGGCGGGGGGAGGGAGACCCAGTACTTC
CDR3: CASSEGGGRETQYF

size: NA
D: TRBD1
length: 17
J: TRBJ1-2
V: TRBV18
DNA: TGTGCCAGCTCACCAATAGTCCCGACAGGGGGCGGCTATGGCTACACCTTC
CDR3: CASSPIVPTGGGYGYTF

size: once
D: TRBD1
length: 19
J: TRBJ1-2
V: TRBV12-5
DNA: TGTGCTAGTGGTTTGTCCCCCGGACAGGGAGGATCTTTTAACTATGGCTACACCTTC
CDR3: CASGLSPGQGGSFNYGYTF

size: NA
D: NA
length: 11
J: TRBJ1-2
V: TRBV19
DNA: TGTGCCACCGCGGGACCGGCTGGCTACACCTTC
CDR3: CATAGPAGYTF

size: NA
D: NA
length: 18
J: TRBJ1-1
V: TRBV30
DNA: TGTGCCTGGAGTGCAATAAACGAGGCTTCAACGTTGAACACTGAAGCTTTCTTT
CDR3: CAWSAINEASTLNTEAFF

size: NA
D: NA
length: 13
J: TRBJ1-1
V: TRBV7-2
DNA: TGTGCCAGCAGCCTCCAGGGAAACACTGAAGCTTTCTTT
CDR3: CASSLQGNTEAFF

size: NA
D: TRBD1
length: 15
J: TRBJ2-5
V: TRBV10-3
DNA: TGTGCCATCAGCATTGGACAGGGGGGAGGCGAGACCCAGTACTTC
CDR3: CAISIGQGGGETQYF

size: NA
D: TRBD2
length: 15
J: TRBJ2-5
V: TRBV19
DNA: TGTGCCAGTACCAAGGGGTTAGCGGGAAGTGAGACCCAGTACTTC
CDR3: CASTKGLAGSETQYF

size: NA
D: NA
length: 14
J: TRBJ1-3
V: TRBV29-1
DNA: TGCAGCGTTGACTCCCAGGTAGCTGGAAACACCATATATTTT
CDR3: CSVDSQVAGNTIYF

size: NA
D: NA
length: 14
J: TRBJ2-1
V: TRBV10-3
DNA: TGTGCCATCAGTGAGTCTGGTACAGACAATGAGCAGTTCTTC
CDR3: CAISESGTDNEQFF

size: NA
D: NA
length: 15
J: TRBJ2-1
V: TRBV6-1
DNA: TGTGCCAGCCCGAGGTCGGAGGGGTCCTACAATGAGCAGTTCTTC
CDR3: CASPRSEGSYNEQFF

size: NA
D: NA
length: 12
J: TRBJ2-5
V: TRBV7-9
DNA: TGTTCCAGCAGCCCAAACTGGGAGACCCAGTACTTC
CDR3: CSSSPNWETQYF

size: NA
D: TRBD2
length: 15
J: TRBJ2-2
V: TRBV5-6
DNA: TGTGCCACGGGACTCGCGGGGGGCAACACCGGGGAGCTGTTTTTT
CDR3: CATGLAGGNTGELFF

size: NA
D: NA
length: 15
J: TRBJ2-5
V: TRBV7-9
DNA: TGTGCCAGCAGCTTCTTGACAGAGATAGGGGAGACCCAGTACTTC
CDR3: CASSFLTEIGETQYF

size: once
D: TRBD2
length: 16
J: TRBJ2-7
V: TRBV6-5
DNA: TGTGCCAGCAGTTACTCGGGACTAGCGGGGGGGCATGGGCAGTACTTC
CDR3: CASSYSGLAGGHGQYF

size: NA
D: TRBD2
length: 14
J: TRBJ2-3
V: TRBV19
DNA: TGTGCCAGTAGTGGTCTAGCGGGCACAGATACGCAGTATTTT
CDR3: CASSGLAGTDTQYF

size: NA
D: NA
length: 14
J: TRBJ2-2
V: TRBV6-4
DNA: TGTGCCAGCAGTGATGGCACCCATACCGGGGAGCTGTTTTTT
CDR3: CASSDGTHTGELFF

size: few
D: TRBD2
length: 16
J: TRBJ2-5
V: TRBV11-2
DNA: TGTGCCAGCAGCCGACTCTTAGCGGGAGGTGGGGAGACCCAGTACTTC
CDR3: CASSRLLAGGGETQYF

size: once
D: TRBD1
length: 15
J: TRBJ2-1
V: TRBV7-7
DNA: TGTGCTGGCAGCTTAGGTGGACAGGGGAAAAGTGAGCAGTTCTTC
CDR3: CAGSLGGQGKSEQFF

size: NA
D: NA
length: 15
J: TRBJ2-1
V: TRBV7-2
DNA: TGTGCCAGCAGCAGGGGGGGCCGAGGTTTGGATGAGCAGTTCTTC
CDR3: CASSRGGRGLDEQFF

size: NA
D: TRBD2
length: 16
J: TRBJ2-1
V: TRBV7-2
DNA: TGTGCCAGCAGCCCATGGGTAGCGGGAGCCCCTGGGGAGCAGTTCTTC
CDR3: CASSPWVAGAPGEQFF

size: NA
D: TRBD1
length: 15
J: TRBJ1-5
V: TRBV6-1
DNA: TGTGCCAGCAGTGTTGGGACAGGGGGCCCTCAGCCCCAGCATTTT
CDR3: CASSVGTGGPQPQHF

size: NA
D: NA
length: 13
J: TRBJ2-1
V: TRBV2
DNA: TGTGCCAGCAGCCGACTAGCCTACAATGAGCAGTTCTTC
CDR3: CASSRLAYNEQFF

size: once
D: NA
length: 14
J: TRBJ2-2
V: TRBV7-9
DNA: TGTGCCAGCAGCTTTTTGAGGAACACCGGGGAGCTGTTTTTT
CDR3: CASSFLRNTGELFF

size: NA
D: NA
length: 16
J: TRBJ2-7
V: TRBV4-2
DNA: TGTGCCAGCAGCCAAGAATCAGGAGCGGTCGCCTACGAGCAGTACTTC
CDR3: CASSQESGAVAYEQYF

size: NA
D: TRBD1
length: 18
J: TRBJ1-2
V: TRBV11-1
DNA: TGTGCCAGCAGCTTTTACCCAGTCCTGGACAGGGCCTCCTATGGCTACACCTTC
CDR3: CASSFYPVLDRASYGYTF

size: NA
D: NA
length: 13
J: TRBJ1-5
V: TRBV6-5
DNA: TGTGCCAGCAGTTACTCCAGGAATCAGCCCCAGCATTTT
CDR3: CASSYSRNQPQHF

size: NA
D: NA
length: 13
J: TRBJ1-1
V: TRBV4-1
DNA: TGCGCCAGCAGCCAAGGTATGAACACTGAAGCTTTCTTT
CDR3: CASSQGMNTEAFF

size: once
D: TRBD1
length: 19
J: TRBJ1-1
V: TRBV19
DNA: TGTGCCAGTAGTTCTCCGGGACAGGAGACGAAAGGCATGAACACTGAAGCTTTCTTT
CDR3: CASSSPGQETKGMNTEAFF

size: NA
D: TRBD1
length: 13
J: TRBJ1-5
V: TRBV10-3
DNA: TGTGCCATCCAGGGGGGTAGCAATCAGCCCCAGCATTTT
CDR3: CAIQGGSNQPQHF

size: NA
D: NA
length: 15
J: TRBJ2-5
V: TRBV27
DNA: TGTGCCAGCAGTTTATCCCCGTATAAGCGGGAGACCCAGTACTTC
CDR3: CASSLSPYKRETQYF

size: NA
D: NA
length: 13
J: TRBJ2-1
V: TRBV7-7
DNA: TGTGCTAGCAGCCCCCCTGAGTACAATGAGCAGTTCTTC
CDR3: CASSPPEYNEQFF

size: NA
D: NA
length: 18
J: TRBJ1-5
V: TRBV2
DNA: TGTGCCAGCAGCGTGGAAGGGGCAGGCCGATATAGCAATCAGCCCCAGCATTTT
CDR3: CASSVEGAGRYSNQPQHF

size: NA
D: NA
length: 15
J: TRBJ1-4
V: TRBV19
DNA: TGTGCCAGTAGTATTTTCCGGGGAGGTAGCGAAAAACTGTTTTTT
CDR3: CASSIFRGGSEKLFF

size: NA
D: NA
length: 17
J: TRBJ1-2
V: TRBV4-1
DNA: TGCGCCAGCAGCCACCCCTTTCGGGACTCCTTAACCTATGGCTACACCTTC
CDR3: CASSHPFRDSLTYGYTF

size: NA
D: NA
length: 11
J: TRBJ1-5
V: TRBV27
DNA: TGTGCCAGCGGCCCCTATCAGCCCCAGCATTTT
CDR3: CASGPYQPQHF